These 3 T cell receptor beta chains share one sample of origin, sequenced in a study of cytomegalovirus exposure and HLA in healthy donors (TCRdb year 2017). Receptors were amplified or captured by the immunoSEQ multiplex PCR assay. TCRdb limited this immuneACCESS table to in-frame rearrangements with V and J called. A share of clones is missing; checked studies link under half to unresolved V genes, and the rest is unexplained. For this sample there are about 130,000 clones; 95% to 97% appear just once. The biggest ten clones account for approximately 1.5% of the sample. The sample taken for sequencing was PBMCs. The receptor set was obtained from a man aged 18 to 29 in good health and CMV-seronegative.

This chain connects TRBV30 to TRBJ1-4; perhaps TRBD1 as D (5 bases). This CDR3 is 13 amino acids long. In germline, CDR1 is GTSNPN, CDR2 SVGIG (reference sequence). The V and J ends lost 5 bases and 5 bases respectively, with 12 bases between them. The DNA of the CDR3 is TGTGCCTGGGGTACAGGAGTAAATGAAAAACTGTTTTTT. Translation: CAWGTGVNEKLFF.

The chain carries TRBV7-3 and TRBJ2-7; TRBD1 matches 7 bases. V lost 4 bases, J lost 2 bases, and 8 bases stayed unmatched. Germline V gives CDR1 SGHTA, CDR2 FQGTGA. The CDR3 length is 15 residues. The CDR3 nucleotides read TGTGCCAGCAGCTACCGGGACAGCCCTACCTACGAGCAGTACTTC. Protein sequence: CASSYRDSPTYEQYF. Supplemented by reference TRBV7-3 and TRBJ2-7, the full variable domain reads GAGVSQTPSNKVTEKGKYVELRCDPISGHTALYWYRQSLGQGPEFLIYFQGTGAADDSGLPNDRFFAVRPEGSVSTLKIQRTERGDSAVYLCASSYRDSPTYEQYFGPGTRLTVT.

This rearrangement joins TRBV7-8 to TRBJ1-2; D gene ambiguous. V lost 4 bases and J 2 bases, leaving 14 bases between the germline ends. This CDR3 contains 15 residues. Per germline, CDR1 SGHVS and CDR2 FQNEAQ. The CDR3 protein is CASSSLDGENYGYTF. CDR3 coding DNA: TGTGCCAGCAGCTCACTCGACGGGGAAAACTATGGCTACACCTTC.